This TCR beta chain was observed in a study of T cells in Graves' hyperthyroidism and ophthalmopathy. This clonotype was counted between two and nine times. The antigen remains undetermined. The patients, who ranged from 18 to 65 in age, presented with newly diagnosed hyperthyroidism lasting under 2 months. Clinical symptoms, serum thyroxine and TRAb, thyroid ultrasound and orbital computed tomography together formed the diagnostic basis. Overall study results and limits: Most thyroid clonotypes expanded above 0.001 appeared in blood too. By a 13 V-J model, ophthalmopathy was set apart from stable hyperthyroidism.

Trimming took off 2 bases at V and 0 bases at J, with 14 bases between the two ends. Germline V lookup: CDR1 MNHEY, CDR2 SMNVEV (reference sequence). This CDR3 spans 16 amino acids. Amplification targeted TCR beta CDR3 regions from RNA transcripts. First-round RT-PCR of the TCR CDR3 relied on the HTBI primer set. From the multiplex PCR reads, TCRdb called clonotypes with MiXCR, one entry per CDR3 protein. The table records 650,000 to 700,000 distinct CDR3 sequences, around 16% of them present only once. This TCR was recovered from a man between 45 and 60 years old with Graves' hyperthyroidism. This chain uses TRBV27 with TRBJ2-7, with no clear D. The sequenced sample consisted of blood. DNA for the CDR3: TGTGCCAGCAGTTTAGTTCCCGGTGGGGTCTCCTACGAGCAGTACTTC. Translated, it gives CASSLVPGGVSYEQYF.